Each of the 18 T cell receptor beta chains below was sequenced from the same sample in a study of blood T cell repertoires in COVID-19. The repertoire was sequenced with immunoSEQ multiplex PCR; TCRdb's copy has only in-frame clones and lacks some. The sample records 100,000 or so clones, 90% to 95% being singletons. Sequencing was performed on peripheral blood. Receptors originate from a man aged 55 to 70 with acute or convalescent COVID-19.

The genes are TRBV9 and TRBJ2-1; D may be TRBD1 (5 bases). Germline CDR1 SGDLS, CDR2 YYNGEE. V lost 7 bases and J lost 0, with 14 bases in between. There are 15 residues in the CDR3. CDR3 nucleotide sequence: TGTGCCAGCGCCATCGACAGCAGCTCCTACAATGAGCAGTTCTTC. Amino acids: CASAIDSSSYNEQFF.

V is TRBV7-9 and J is TRBJ1-4; 8 bases line up with TRBD1. Germline values: CDR1 SEHNR, CDR2 FQNEAQ (reference sequence). The J segment lost 8 bases and the V segment lost 6 bases, leaving 2 bases of the junction unmatched. CDR3 size: 12 residues. As DNA, the CDR3 is TGTGCCAGCAGGCAGGGGGCGGAAAAACTGTTTTTT. Translated, it gives CASRQGAEKLFF.

This clone was detected once. CDR3 in DNA: TGTGCCAGCAGTTTACCTCTGGGGTACAGGAGAGTCACAGATACGCAGTATTTT. It specifies CASSLPLGYRRVTDTQYF. V and J are TRBV27 and TRBJ2-3; TRBD1 might be the D (5 bases). V lost 2 bases and J lost 2, with 20 bases in between. The CDR3 is 18 amino acids. CDR1 is MNHEY and CDR2 is SMNVEV in the germline V gene (reference sequence).

This clone has only one observation. The V and J genes are TRBV27 and TRBJ2-1, with 8 nucleotides matching TRBD2. CDR1 is MNHEY and CDR2 is SMNVEV in the germline V gene (reference sequence). This CDR3 is built from 15 residues. With 2 bases clipped from V and 3 bases from J, the junction kept 3 bases outside the gene matches. In DNA form, the CDR3 reads TGTGCCAGCAGTTTAAATCGGGAGGGCTACAATGAGCAGTTCTTC. Its translation: CASSLNREGYNEQFF.

V usage is TRBV5-4 and J usage is TRBJ2-1; 10 positions agree with TRBD2. Germline values: CDR1 SGHNT, CDR2 YYREEE (reference sequence). This CDR3 is built from 13 residues. J gave up 7 bases and V 3 bases, and 1 base lay outside the gene matches. The CDR3 loop reads CASSSSGRNEQFF. The CDR3 coding sequence is TGTGCCAGCAGCTCTAGCGGGAGAAATGAGCAGTTCTTC.

The CDR3 region has the DNA TGTGCCAGCAGTGAAAGGACTAGCGCACCCTACGAGCAGTACGTC. This codes for CASSERTSAPYEQYV. The V call is TRBV6-1, the J call TRBJ2-7; TRBD2 matches 9 bases. Unmatched junction bases numbered 4, after V lost 2 bases and J lost 2 bases. Germline lookup yields CDR1 MNHNS and CDR2 SASEGT. The CDR3 spans 15 residues.

V gene TRBV28 combines with J gene TRBJ1-5, with TRBD1 as a possible D gene (6 bases). CDR1 is MDHEN, CDR2 SYDVKM, per germline. Trimming removed 3 bases at V and 7 bases at J, with 16 bases between. There are 15 residues in the CDR3. CDR3 in amino acids: CASSFLQGSGQPQHF. CDR3 sequence (DNA): TGTGCCAGCAGTTTCCTACAGGGTTCGGGGCAGCCCCAGCATTTT.

Only one count was recorded for this clone. V and J are TRBV7-9 and TRBJ2-5; the match to TRBD2 covers 8 bases. The CDR3 contains 18 residues. Germline CDR1 reads SEHNR; CDR2 reads FQNEAQ (reference sequence). Losses at the gene ends were 0 bases for V and 2 bases for J; bases not matched to a gene: 11. In nucleotides, the CDR3 is TGTGCCAGCAGCTTAGCGGGTCGGGCTAGCGGGTATCAAGAGACCCAGTACTTC. It translates to CASSLAGRASGYQETQYF.

CDR3 sequence reads: CASTLTRQVYGYTF. CDR3 sequence (DNA): TGTGCCAGCACCCTAACCCGGCAGGTCTATGGCTACACCTTC. The chain combines TRBV28 with TRBJ1-2; D remains ambiguous. The ends were cut back, 7 bases at V and 4 bases at J, with 16 bases in the middle. CDR1 is MDHEN and CDR2 is SYDVKM in the germline V gene. This CDR3 has 14 amino acids.

The rearrangement joins TRBV6-5 to TRBJ1-1; 10 bases are shared with TRBD1. Germline CDR1 is MNHEY and CDR2 is SVGAGI. Trimming removed 6 bases from V and 11 bases from J; junction bases left unmatched: 6. This CDR3 has 12 residues. The CDR3 here is CASRAGTGVAFF. CDR3 DNA: TGTGCCAGCAGGGCGGGGACAGGGGTCGCTTTCTTT.

This chain's CDR3 is CASSLSPGLSGNTIYF. CDR3 in DNA: TGCGCCAGCAGCTTGTCCCCAGGCCTCTCTGGAAACACCATATATTTT. The chain recombines TRBV5-1 with TRBJ1-3; no definite D call. V shed 1 base and J shed 0 bases, with 11 bases lying between them. CDR1 and CDR2 from the germline V gene are SGHRS and YFSETQ. This CDR3 is built from 16 residues. Full variable domain (missing parts from reference TRBV5-1 and TRBJ1-3): KAGVTQTPRYLIKTRGQQVTLSCSPISGHRSVSWYQQTPGQGLQFLFEYFSETQRNKGNFPGRFSGRQFSNSRSEMNVSTLELGDSALYLCASSLSPGLSGNTIYFGEGSWLTVV.

This sequence joins TRBV3-1 (or the pseudogene TRBV3-2) and TRBJ1-1; D unclear. V gave up 3 bases and J gave up 0 bases, with 8 bases separating them. Per germline, CDR1 LGHDT and CDR2 YNNKEL (reference sequence). This CDR3 has 14 residues. CDR3 nucleotides: TGTGCCAGCAGCCAGGCAGGTATGAACACTGAAGCTTTCTTT. This sequence encodes CASSQAGMNTEAFF.

This clone was picked up a small number of times. V and J are TRBV6-5 and TRBJ2-7; possible D gene TRBD2, 6 bases. The V end was cut by 4 bases, the J end by 0 bases, with 10 bases between. The CDR3 covers 14 residues. Germline V gives CDR1 MNHEY, CDR2 SVGAGI. This chain's CDR3 is CASSSLTSSYEQYV. CDR3 nucleotides: TGTGCCAGCAGTTCCTTGACTAGCTCCTACGAGCAGTACGTC.

J is TRBJ1-5 and V is TRBV6-1; weak D call: TRBD1 (6 bases). CDR1 and CDR2 from the germline V gene are MNHNS and SASEGT. V lost 2 bases and J 7 bases, leaving 24 bases between the germline ends. The CDR3 covers 18 residues. The CDR3: CASSESAGDRWLRQPQHF. Here the CDR3 DNA reads TGTGCCAGCAGTGAATCGGCCGGAGACAGGTGGTTGAGACAGCCCCAGCATTTT.

The V gene is TRBV29-1, the J gene TRBJ1-4, with TRBD1 as a possible D gene (5 bases). Germline V gene sequence: CDR1 SQVTM, CDR2 ANQGSEA. Deletions cut 4 bases from V and 3 bases from J, with 9 bases between. The CDR3 totals 13 residues. CDR3 protein: CSVGPRANEKLFF. CDR3 bases: TGCAGCGTTGGTCCCAGGGCTAATGAAAAACTGTTTTTT.

The chain recombines TRBV6-1 with TRBJ2-7, with a possible D match to TRBD2 (5 bases). Trimming removed 0 bases from V and 8 bases from J, with 8 bases in between. CDR3 length: 12 residues. Per germline, CDR1 MNHNS and CDR2 SASEGT. CDR3 loop: CASSEAAGQQYV. In DNA form, the CDR3 reads TGTGCCAGCAGTGAAGCGGCGGGCCAGCAGTACGTC.

This chain connects TRBV30 to TRBJ2-1, with D maybe TRBD2 (6 bases). CDR1 and CDR2 from the germline V gene are GTSNPN and SVGIG (reference sequence). Trimming stripped 0 bases from V and 2 bases from J, with 11 bases between. The CDR3 extends over 15 amino acids. This CDR3 reads CAWSVRGGTYNEQFF. The CDR3 DNA follows: TGTGCCTGGAGTGTGAGAGGCGGGACCTACAATGAGCAGTTCTTC.

V and J are TRBV2 and TRBJ2-2; 11 nucleotides match TRBD2. CDR3 length equals 14 residues. Germline lookup yields CDR1 SNHLY and CDR2 FYNNEI. Trimming took 10 bases from V and 2 from J; bases not matched to a gene: 3. In DNA form, the CDR3 reads TGTGCCACGGGACTAGCGGAAAACACCGGGGAGCTGTTTTTT. It translates to CATGLAENTGELFF.